This T cell receptor (beta chain) was documented in a study of response to subunit inactivated influenza vaccine. Study-level findings and limits: Each seasonal influenza vaccination, the authors suggested, recruits few new T cells.

MiXCR was run by TCRdb on the RT-PCR reads, yielding one entry per CDR3 protein. The top ten hold 12% of the sample, which has some 480,000 distinct CDR3 sequences, about 10% seen once. A note on this clonotype: As yet, its antigen is unknown.

The germline V gene encodes CDR1 ENHRY and CDR2 SYGVKD. The CDR3 has 13 amino acids. The V gene lost 9 bases and the J gene lost 6 bases, with 18 bases spanning the gap. The specimen comprised PBMCs from blood, sampled roughly 48 days after vaccination. The clonotype comes from a man in his forties or fifties who received an inactivated influenza vaccine. V usage is TRBV10-3 and J usage is TRBJ2-7, with unresolved D. This chain's CDR3 is CAITEKANSEQYF. CDR3 coding DNA: TGTGCCATAACGGAGAAGGCCAATTCCGAGCAGTACTTC.